This T cell receptor beta chain was identified during a study of T cells after yellow fever vaccination. One entry per CDR3 protein results from TCRdb running MiXCR on the 5' RACE reads. The sample has 160,000 or so distinct CDR3 sequences, more than 5.5% seen once; the top ten hold roughly 2.5%. There are many counts of this clonotype. The clonotype comes from a young man who received the YFV17D yellow fever vaccine. The sequencing here drew on CD4+ T cells sorted from PBMCs, taken about 5 days after the first yellow fever vaccination.

The CDR3 reads CASSFTGTGGQEQFF. The CDR3 bases are TGCGCCAGCAGCTTCACCGGGACAGGGGGGCAAGAGCAGTTCTTC. This chain joins TRBV5-1 and TRBJ2-1, with TRBD1 matching over 11 bases. V lost 2 bases to trimming and J lost 10 bases; unmatched junction nucleotides: 8. Germline CDR1 is SGHRS and CDR2 is YFSETQ. The CDR3 totals 15 residues.